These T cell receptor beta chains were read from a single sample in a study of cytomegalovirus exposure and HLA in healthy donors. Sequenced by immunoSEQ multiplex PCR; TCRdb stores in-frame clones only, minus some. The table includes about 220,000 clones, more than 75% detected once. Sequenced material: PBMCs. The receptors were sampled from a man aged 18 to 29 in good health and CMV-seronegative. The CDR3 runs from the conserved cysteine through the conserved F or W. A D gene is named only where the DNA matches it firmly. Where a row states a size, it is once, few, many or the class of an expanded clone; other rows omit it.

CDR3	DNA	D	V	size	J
CASSLDPGYYGYTF	TGTGCCAGCAGCTTGGATCCGGGGTACTATGGCTACACCTTC	-	TRBV5-5	-	TRBJ1-2
CASRTDTADYGYTF	TGTGCCAGCAGGACAGACACTGCCGACTATGGCTACACCTTC	-	TRBV2	-	TRBJ1-2
CASSEPRTFLNYGYTF	TGCGCCAGCAGTGAGCCTAGGACATTCCTTAACTATGGCTACACCTTC	-	TRBV10-2	-	TRBJ1-2
CAWSPTFYNSPLHF	TGTGCCTGGAGCCCAACATTCTATAATTCACCCCTCCACTTT	-	TRBV30	-	TRBJ1-6
CASSGHLFSYEQYF	TGTGCCAGTAGTGGACACCTCTTCTCCTACGAGCAGTACTTC	-	TRBV19	-	TRBJ2-7
CASSLSGTGYQETQYF	TGTGCCAGCAGTTTAAGCGGGACAGGGTACCAAGAGACCCAGTACTTC	TRBD1	TRBV28	-	TRBJ2-5
CASSSGGDNQPQHF	TGTGCCAGCAGTTCGGGTGGTGACAATCAGCCCCAGCATTTT	-	TRBV28	-	TRBJ1-5
CASSFGREILNEQFF	TGTGCCAGCAGTTTTGGACGGGAGATCCTCAATGAGCAGTTCTTC	-	TRBV28	-	TRBJ2-1
CASSLSGTNEKLFF	TGCGCCAGCAGCTTAAGCGGGACCAATGAAAAACTGTTTTTT	-	TRBV5-1	-	TRBJ1-4
CASSLQLAGRGEQYF	TGTGCCAGCAGCCTCCAACTAGCGGGACGGGGGGAGCAGTACTTC	TRBD2	TRBV7-2	-	TRBJ2-7
CASSELSRETQYF	TGTGCCAGCAGTGAATTGAGTAGAGAGACCCAGTACTTC	-	TRBV25-1	-	TRBJ2-5
CASREYEQYF	TGTGCCAGCAGGGAGTACGAGCAGTACTTC	-	TRBV2	-	TRBJ2-7
CATSKGGAETFYGYTF	TGTGCCACCAGCAAAGGGGGAGCGGAAACGTTCTATGGCTACACCTTC	-	TRBV15	-	TRBJ1-2
CASSTGNSNQPQHF	TGCGCCAGCAGTACAGGTAATAGCAATCAGCCCCAGCATTTT	-	TRBV5-1	-	TRBJ1-5
CASSLSGVMNTEAFF	TGTGCCAGCAGTTTATCCGGAGTTATGAACACTGAAGCTTTCTTT	-	TRBV27	-	TRBJ1-1
CASKGDNEQYF	TGTGCCAGCAAAGGGGACAACGAGCAGTACTTC	-	TRBV2	-	TRBJ2-7
CASSLEPSGWGEQYF	TGTGCCAGCAGCTTAGAACCCTCGGGATGGGGCGAGCAGTACTTC	-	TRBV7-8	-	TRBJ2-7
CASSLGQVQFF	TGTGCCAGCAGCTTGGGACAGGTTCAGTTCTTC	TRBD1	TRBV11-2	few	TRBJ2-1
CASSGEGGAGQPQHF	TGTGCCAGCAGTGGAGAAGGGGGCGCAGGACAGCCCCAGCATTTT	TRBD1	TRBV2	-	TRBJ1-5
CAWGTSLSSYNEQFF	TGTGCCTGGGGCACGTCTTTAAGCTCCTACAATGAGCAGTTCTTC	-	TRBV30	-	TRBJ2-1
CASSSRGSPLHF	TGTGCCAGCAGCTCTCGGGGTTCACCCCTCCACTTT	-	TRBV5-6	-	TRBJ1-6
CASSFSDFTNQPQHF	TGTGCCAGCAGTTTTTCCGACTTCACTAATCAGCCCCAGCATTTT	-	TRBV28	-	TRBJ1-5
CASSLYRDAQGQFF	TGTGCCAGCAGCTTATACAGGGATGCGCAAGGGCAGTTCTTC	-	TRBV11-3	-	TRBJ2-1
CASSYSGTSTDTQYF	TGTGCCAGCAGCTATAGCGGAACTAGCACAGATACGCAGTATTTT	-	TRBV6-5	-	TRBJ2-3
CASSERGSGAFF	TGCGCCAGCAGTGAGCGTGGCAGCGGAGCTTTCTTT	-	TRBV10-1	few	TRBJ1-1
CAASSPRGDNSPLHF	TGTGCCGCCTCGTCCCCCAGGGGGGATAATTCACCCCTCCACTTT	TRBD1	TRBV10-3	-	TRBJ1-6
CASSLRGYEQYF	TGTGCCAGCAGCTTAAGGGGCTACGAGCAGTACTTC	-	TRBV7-9	-	TRBJ2-7
CASSYDGGNYGYTF	TGTGCCAGCAGCTACGATGGCGGCAACTATGGCTACACCTTC	-	TRBV7-9	-	TRBJ1-2
CASSPDRGNSPLHF	TGTGCCAGTAGTCCAGACAGGGGTAATTCACCCCTCCACTTT	TRBD1	TRBV19	few	TRBJ1-6
CAIRRGVDTDTQYF	TGTGCCATCAGGCGGGGGGTCGACACAGATACGCAGTATTTT	TRBD2	TRBV10-3	-	TRBJ2-3
CASSLGSSGSYNEQFF	TGTGCCAGCAGCTTAGGGTCTAGCGGGTCCTACAATGAGCAGTTCTTC	TRBD2	TRBV7-2	-	TRBJ2-1
CASSLEHSTVETQYF	TGTGCCAGCAGCTTAGAGCATTCGACAGTAGAGACCCAGTACTTC	-	TRBV11-2	many	TRBJ2-5